The sequence of this T cell receptor (beta chain) was determined in a study of blood T cell repertoires in COVID-19. Study-wide context: COVID-19 samples from acute and convalescent phases originated in the United States, Italy and Spain.

This clone was found once. The CDR3 runs to 17 residues. In germline, CDR1 is SGHAT, CDR2 FQNNGV. V was pared by 5 bases and J by 2 bases, with 14 bases of the junction left unmatched. Sequencing used immunoSEQ multiplex PCR; TCRdb keeps in-frame clones, though not all of them. The sample consists of 200,000 to 300,000 clones, approximately 82% of them appearing once. The TCR originated in a man aged 35-49 years who had recovered from COVID-19. The genes are TRBV11-2 and TRBJ2-7; 8 nucleotides agree with TRBD1. Sequencing input: peripheral blood. CDR3 protein: CASSPWPRQGMPYEQYF. CDR3 nucleotides: TGTGCCAGCAGCCCCTGGCCCCGACAGGGGATGCCCTACGAGCAGTACTTC.